These 17 T cell receptor beta chains were sequenced from one sample in a study of blood T cell repertoires in COVID-19. TCRdb's copy holds only in-frame clones and misses some; the assay was immunoSEQ multiplex PCR. Found here are 250,000 or so clones, 86% of them singletons; the top ten hold less than 3%. Sequences were obtained from PBMCs or T cells enriched from blood (not recorded which). These receptor sequences come from a woman younger than 30 who had recovered from COVID-19.

This clone has a handful of counts. The sample carries other DNA sequences with the same CDR3. The V call is TRBV5-1, the J call TRBJ2-5, with TRBD2 identical over 9 bases. CDR1 is SGHRS, CDR2 YFSETQ, per germline. This CDR3 has 16 residues. The V gene end was trimmed by 0 bases and the J gene end by 0 bases; junction bases not matched to a gene: 3. The CDR3 DNA reads as TGCGCCAGCAGCTTGGTTCTAGCGGGGTACCAAGAGACCCAGTACTTC. It is translated as CASSLVLAGYQETQYF. The full variable domain, in which reference TRBV5-1 and TRBJ2-5 provide the parts outside the CDR3, is KAGVTQTPRYLIKTRGQQVTLSCSPISGHRSVSWYQQTPGQGLQFLFEYFSETQRNKGNFPGRFSGRQFSNSRSEMNVSTLELGDSALYLCASSLVLAGYQETQYFGPGTRLLVL.

This rearrangement joins TRBV28 to TRBJ2-1; 10 bases align to TRBD1. Germline values: CDR1 MDHEN, CDR2 SYDVKM. V was pared by 5 bases and J by 5 bases, with 6 bases of the junction left unmatched. The CDR3 covers 15 residues. The CDR3 DNA reads as TGTGCCAGCAGTAACCGGGACAGGGGTAACAATGAGCAGTTCTTC. Its translation: CASSNRDRGNNEQFF.

The gene calls are TRBV11-2 and TRBJ2-7; perhaps TRBD2 as D (5 bases). CDR3 size: 15 residues. V gave up 4 bases and J gave up 9 bases, with 22 bases separating them. Looked up from germline, CDR1 is SGHAT and CDR2 is FQNNGV. CDR3 amino acids: CASSSYNPLVGGQYF. The CDR3 nucleotides are TGTGCCAGCAGCTCCTACAATCCCCTAGTTGGAGGGCAGTACTTC.

CDR3: CASTQEEGINYGYTF. The CDR3 bases are TGTGCCAGCACCCAGGAGGAGGGAATTAACTATGGCTACACCTTC. The gene calls are TRBV7-8 and TRBJ1-2; no reliable D call. This CDR3 is built from 15 residues. V was clipped by 7 bases and J by 1 base, with 16 bases between them. The germline gives CDR1 SGHVS, CDR2 FQNEAQ.

The rearrangement joins TRBV5-1 to TRBJ1-3; 7 bases align to TRBD1. Looked up from germline, CDR1 is SGHRS and CDR2 is YFSETQ. J lost 2 bases, V lost 5 bases, and 4 bases had no gene match. The CDR3 totals 14 residues. CDR3 protein: CASRLQGTGNTIYF. Written as DNA, the CDR3 is TGCGCCAGCAGACTACAGGGGACTGGAAACACCATATATTTT.

The V gene is TRBV28, the J gene TRBJ2-2; 9 positions match TRBD1. Looked up from germline, CDR1 is MDHEN and CDR2 is SYDVKM. The V and J ends lost 8 bases and 4 bases, in that order; junction bases with no gene match: 11. There are 16 residues in the CDR3. CDR3 DNA: TGTGCCAGCGCCACCTACAGGGGGCCCCCCACCGGGGAGCTGTTTTTT. This codes for CASATYRGPPTGELFF.

This chain connects TRBV7-9 to TRBJ1-1; D is ambiguous. This CDR3 has 18 residues. The V end was cut by 4 bases, the J end by 3 bases, with 24 bases between. From germline, CDR1 is SEHNR and CDR2 FQNEAQ (reference sequence). CDR3 sequence reads: CASSSTLGREETDTEAFF. The CDR3 nucleotides are TGTGCCAGCAGCTCGACGCTCGGGAGGGAGGAGACGGACACTGAAGCTTTCTTT.

The chain uses TRBV7-3 and TRBJ2-5; D is uncertain. Germline CDR1 is SGHTA and CDR2 is FQGTGA. The CDR3 is 13 residues long. V dropped 3 bases and J dropped 2 bases, with 7 bases sitting between them. The CDR3 sequence: CASSFSPQETQYF. The CDR3 DNA reads TGTGCCAGCAGCTTTAGTCCTCAAGAGACCCAGTACTTC.

V usage is TRBV19 and J usage is TRBJ1-1, with D possibly being TRBD1 (5 bases). The germline gives CDR1 LNHDA, CDR2 SQIVND (reference sequence). This CDR3 spans 14 amino acids. V was pared by 4 bases and J by 1 base, with 10 bases between. DNA for the CDR3: TGTGCCAGTAGTAAACGACAGAAGAACACTGAAGCTTTCTTT. It is translated as CASSKRQKNTEAFF.

The chain carries TRBV15 and TRBJ1-1; tentatively, D is TRBD1 (5 bases). Germline CDR1 and CDR2: LNHNV and YYDKDF (reference sequence). The germline V and J ends were trimmed by 1 base and 8 bases, with 11 bases remaining between them. This CDR3 is 13 amino acids long. In DNA form, the CDR3 reads TGTGCCACCAGCAGAGTGCGGGGGAAAGAAGCTTTCTTT. It translates to CATSRVRGKEAFF.

This clone was recorded a few times. The chain links TRBV19 to TRBJ1-5; 11 bases align to TRBD1. V lost 6 bases and J lost 6; bases outside the gene matches: 10. Germline V gives CDR1 LNHDA, CDR2 SQIVND (reference sequence). CDR3 length: 16 amino acids. CDR3 in DNA: TGTGCCAGTAGAAGACCGGACAGGGGGCTCGGTCAGCCCCAGCATTTT. It yields the protein CASRRPDRGLGQPQHF.

The rearrangement links TRBV25-1 to TRBJ2-2, with D hard to call. The germline gives CDR1 MGHDK, CDR2 SYGVNS. Trimming pared 0 bases from V and 4 bases from J, leaving 6 bases between. The CDR3 covers 14 residues. CDR3 nucleotide sequence: TGTGCCAGCAGTGAATATATCAGCACCGGGGAGCTGTTTTTT. Translated, it gives CASSEYISTGELFF.

This clone was seen a single time. V gene TRBV2 combines with J gene TRBJ1-1; D remains ambiguous. This CDR3 comprises 16 residues. Germline CDR1 SNHLY, CDR2 FYNNEI. V dropped 3 bases and J dropped 4 bases, with 18 bases sitting between them. For the CDR3, the DNA is TGTGCCAGCAGTGACCCCCAACCATCGGCGGGCACTGAAGCTTTCTTT. Encoded protein: CASSDPQPSAGTEAFF.

This chain joins TRBV7-2 and TRBJ2-7; D ambiguous. The CDR3 runs 14 residues. Germline CDR1 reads SGHTA; CDR2 reads FQGNSA. Trimming left V 0 bases short and J 0 bases short, with 6 bases between. CDR3 in DNA: TGTGCCAGCAGCTTAGCTTTGAGCTCCTACGAGCAGTACTTC. Residues: CASSLALSSYEQYF. Supplemented by reference TRBV7-2 and TRBJ2-7, the full variable domain reads GAGVSQSPSNKVTEKGKDVELRCDPISGHTALYWYRQSLGQGLEFLIYFQGNSAPDKSGLPSDRFSAERTGGSVSTLTIQRTQQEDSAVYLCASSLALSSYEQYFGPGTRLTVT.

The chain joins TRBV7-2 to TRBJ1-1, with D maybe TRBD1 (5 bases). The ends were cut back, 1 base at V and 6 bases at J, with 15 bases in the middle. Germline values: CDR1 SGHTA, CDR2 FQGNSA. The CDR3 length is 15 residues. The CDR3 nucleotides read TGTGCCAGCAGCTTAGGTGGAGGGATGGGGGCTGAAGCTTTCTTT. Its translation: CASSLGGGMGAEAFF.

V and J are TRBV9 and TRBJ1-6; tentative D call: TRBD1 (5 bases). The CDR3 totals 15 residues. The V end was cut by 0 bases, the J end by 8 bases, with 12 bases between. Germline V CDR1 and CDR2: SGDLS, YYNGEE. The chain's CDR3 is CASSVDPQGDSPLHF. The CDR3, as DNA: TGTGCCAGCAGCGTAGACCCCCAGGGCGATTCACCCCTCCACTTT.

This clone was counted once. This chain joins TRBV4-1 and TRBJ2-3, with 7 bases lining up with TRBD2. The CDR3 is 17 residues long. V trimming: 4 bases; J trimming: 4 bases; junction bases outside the gene matches: 14. Per the germline V gene, CDR1 is MGHRA and CDR2 is YSYEKL. The CDR3 protein is CASSRPGEGELADTQYF. As DNA, the CDR3 is TGCGCCAGCAGCCGTCCTGGGGAGGGAGAGTTAGCAGATACGCAGTATTTT.